The 32 T cell receptor beta chains reported below all come from one sample, sequenced in a study of T cell clonality in common variable immunodeficiency. Study-level points and caveats: Fewer deletions and N-nucleotide insertions were reportedly seen in common variable immunodeficiency TCR beta sequences.

Which antigens these TCRs recognize remains unknown. Clones were read by immunoSEQ multiplex PCR, and TCRdb kept only the in-frame ones, dropping some. The sample counts 20,000 or so clones, none seen once; the ten largest own approximately 2.4%. Sequencing was done on a sample of peripheral blood mononuclear cells. The source is a human donor with common variable immunodeficiency.

About this clone: The read ends 3 residues before the CDR3 terminus; that terminus is restored from the germline J gene. The chain couples TRBV20-1 to TRBJ1-1; the D is unclear. The germline V gene has CDR1 DFQATT and CDR2 SNEGSKA (reference sequence). Trimming cost V 3 bases and J 1 base, with 9 bases left between them. The CDR3 has 13 amino acids. The DNA read from the CDR3 is TGCAGTGCTAGCACCGCAGAGAACACTGAA. Amino acids: CSASTAENTE. The full CDR3 is CSASTAENTEAFF.

This clone came up many times. The DNA ends 3 residues before the CDR3 does, and the rest of the CDR3 is filled in from the germline J gene. The V and J genes are TRBV20-1 and TRBJ2-7; 10 bases fit TRBD1. The junction had 9 bases not matched to a gene; V was cut back by 3 bases and J by 4 bases. The CDR3 spans 15 residues. From germline, CDR1 is DFQATT and CDR2 SNEGSKA (reference sequence). CDR3 region: CSASGGDRGLYEQYF. The sequenced part of the CDR3 DNA is TGCAGTGCTAGTGGAGGGGACAGGGGACTTTACGAG.

The sample holds many counts of this clone. The read ends 3 residues before the CDR3 terminus; that terminus is restored from the germline J gene. J is TRBJ1-4 and V is TRBV2; the D is unclear. The ends were cut back, 3 bases at V and 0 bases at J, with 20 bases in the middle. Germline CDR1 reads SNHLY; CDR2 reads FYNNEI. CDR3 length equals 19 residues. CDR3 bases read: TGTGCCAGCAGTGACCCTGCTCCGCAAGGTTCCCCAACTAATGAAAAA. Residues: CASSDPAPQGSPTNEK. The full CDR3 is CASSDPAPQGSPTNEKLFF.

In its sample, this clone was seen many times. The read falls 3 residues short of the CDR3 end, and the missing part is taken from the germline J gene. The J gene is TRBJ1-4, the V gene TRBV30; no definite D call. This CDR3 has 15 amino acids. Germline V CDR1 and CDR2: GTSNPN, SVGIG (reference sequence). Between the trimmed V and J ends, which lost 0 bases and 0 bases, there was a span of 8 bases. CDR3 DNA (partial): TGTGCCTGGAGTGTTTTGACTGCAACTAATGAAAAA. This gives the protein CAWSVLTATNEK. The full CDR3 protein reads CAWSVLTATNEKLFF.

This clone occurred many times. The read ends 3 residues before the CDR3 terminus; that terminus is restored from the germline J gene. V and J are TRBV12-3 or TRBV12-4 and TRBJ1-1; D not certain. V gave up 2 bases and J gave up 0 bases, with 7 bases separating them. The CDR3 length is 14 residues. CDR3 bases read: TGTGCCAGCAGTTTACAGGCAATGAACACTGAA. It encodes CASSLQAMNTE. The entire CDR3 protein is CASSLQAMNTEAFF.

The sample holds many counts of this clone. Coverage ceases 3 residues before the CDR3 finishes, and the germline J gene fills in the end. This chain uses TRBV7-2 with TRBJ2-2; D uncertain. The V and J ends lost 5 bases and 1 base respectively, with 5 bases between them. CDR1 and CDR2 (germline): SGHTA, FQGNSA. CDR3 length: 13 residues. CDR3 DNA (partial): TGTGCCAGCAGCCAACAGAACACCGGGGAG. Protein product: CASSQQNTGE. In full, the CDR3 reads CASSQQNTGELFF.

Remarks on this clone: The sequenced fragment ends 3 residues before the CDR3 boundary, so the rest is inferred from the germline J gene. The J gene is TRBJ1-2, the V gene TRBV20-1; D perhaps matches TRBD1 (5 bases). Trimming cost V 0 bases and J 6 bases, with 20 bases left between them. Germline lookup yields CDR1 DFQATT and CDR2 SNEGSKA (reference sequence). The CDR3 contains 16 residues. CDR3 protein: CSARDPGRATGDGYTF. CDR3 bases read: TGCAGTGCTAGAGACCCGGGACGGGCTACGGGGGATGGC.

This clone was counted many times. The CDR3 extends 3 residues past the end of the read, so its final part is completed from the germline J gene. The rearrangement links TRBV5-1 to TRBJ2-2; the D gene is possibly TRBD2 (6 bases). Germline lookup yields CDR1 SGHRS and CDR2 YFSETQ. The V gene lost 5 bases and the J gene lost 0 bases, with 11 bases spanning the gap. This CDR3 region has 15 residues. CDR3 bases read: TGCGCCAGCAGTGGAGGACTAACGAACACCGGGGAG. Residues: CASSGGLTNTGE. The CDR3 in full is CASSGGLTNTGELFF.

This clone showed up many times. The read comes to an end 3 residues before the CDR3 does, leaving the germline J gene to fill in the end. J is TRBJ2-1 and V is TRBV6-4; TRBD2 matches 10 bases. V was pared by 4 bases and J by 3 bases, with 3 bases of the junction left unmatched. In germline, CDR1 is MRHNA, CDR2 SNTAGT. The CDR3 covers 15 residues. This CDR3 is CASSASGSIYNEQFF. Partial CDR3 DNA: TGTGCCAGCAGTGCTAGCGGGAGCATCTACAATGAG.

Regarding this clone: Read data end 3 residues before the CDR3 end; the end is taken from the germline J gene. The chain links TRBV18 to TRBJ1-3; the D is unclear. The CDR3 runs 13 residues. With 3 bases removed from V and 0 bases from J, the gap between germline ends came to 3 bases. Germline assignment: CDR1 KGHSH and CDR2 LQKENI. The covered CDR3 bases are TGTGCCAGCTCACCCAACTCTGGAAACACC. Residues: CASSPNSGNT. From start to end, the CDR3 is CASSPNSGNTIYF.

This clone was recorded many times. The chain's CDR3 is CASSLVGRGDNEQFF. CDR3 DNA (partial): TGTGCCAGCAGCTTAGTCGGGAGGGGTGACAATGAG. The V call is TRBV11-3, the J call TRBJ2-1; 8 positions match TRBD2. The observed sequence ends 3 residues before the CDR3 terminus, with the missing tail filled in from the germline J gene. The CDR3 is 15 amino acids. J lost 5 bases, V lost 1 base, and 4 bases had no gene match. In germline, CDR1 is SGHNT, CDR2 YENEEA.

Of note for this clone: The read stops 3 residues short of the end of the CDR3; the missing end is completed from the germline J gene. V and J are TRBV7-9 and TRBJ1-5; a possible D gene is TRBD1 (5 bases). The CDR3 loop spans 15 amino acids. Germline CDR1 is SEHNR and CDR2 is FQNEAQ (reference sequence). Deletions cut 1 base from V and 7 bases from J, with 14 bases between. The DNA read from the CDR3 is TGTGCCAGCAGCTTAGAAGGCAGGGAGAGGCAGCCC. Amino acids: CASSLEGRERQP. Given in full, the CDR3 is CASSLEGRERQPQHF.

Many counts were recorded for this clone. The CDR3: CASSNRGTGAIGELFF. The CDR3 bases that were read are TGTGCCAGCTCCAATAGGGGGACAGGGGCGATCGGGGAG. The chain employs TRBV7-3 and TRBJ2-2; 10 bases are shared with TRBD1. The DNA ends 3 residues before the CDR3 does, and the rest of the CDR3 is filled in from the germline J gene. The germline V gene has CDR1 SGHTA and CDR2 FQGTGA. This CDR3 spans 16 amino acids. The ends lost 8 bases at V and 7 bases at J; junction bases unmatched: 13.

This clone occurred many times. The read ends 3 residues early relative to the CDR3; the germline J gene fills the gap. The V gene is TRBV5-1, the J gene TRBJ1-1, with 8 bases that match TRBD1. V shed 4 bases, J shed 1 base, and the junction held 3 bases outside the gene matches. Per the germline V gene, CDR1 is SGHRS and CDR2 is YFSETQ. The CDR3 totals 14 residues. The DNA read from the CDR3 is TGCGCCAGCAGCCCTGGGACAGGGAACACTGAA. Translating gives CASSPGTGNTE. The CDR3 in full is CASSPGTGNTEAFF.

Ten or more counts support this clone. With the read ending 3 residues before the CDR3 end, the germline J gene is used to fill in that end. The chain recombines TRBV7-9 with TRBJ2-2; 8 bases map to TRBD2. The germline V gene encodes CDR1 SEHNR and CDR2 FQNEAQ (reference sequence). This CDR3 is built from 15 residues. The V segment lost 3 bases and the J segment 5 bases; nucleotides outside the gene matches: 5. CDR3 DNA, as far as it was read: TGTGCCAGCAGCTTCCCGGGACTAGTTACCGGGGAG. The encoded protein is CASSFPGLVTGE. The whole CDR3 reads CASSFPGLVTGELFF. Supplemented by reference TRBV7-9 and TRBJ2-2, the full variable domain reads DTGVSQNPRHKITKRGQNVTFRCDPISEHNRLYWYRQTLGQGPEFLTYFQNEAQLEKSRLLSDRFSAERPKGSFSTLEIQRTEQGDSAMYLCASSFPGLVTGELFFGEGSRLTVL.

In regard to this clone: The observed sequence ends 3 residues before the CDR3 terminus, with the missing tail filled in from the germline J gene. The chain links TRBV11-1 to TRBJ2-1; 11 nucleotides match TRBD1. The V and J ends lost 5 bases and 8 bases, in that order; junction bases with no gene match: 8. Germline V lookup: CDR1 SGHAT, CDR2 FQDESV (reference sequence). The CDR3 totals 15 residues. The chain's CDR3 is CASSSRTGGGDEQFF. CDR3 bases read: TGTGCCAGCAGCAGCCGGACAGGGGGCGGCGATGAG.

This clone has at least ten counts. The sequence runs out 3 residues before the end of the CDR3; the remainder is reconstructed from the germline J gene. This sequence joins TRBV19 and TRBJ2-3; TRBD2 matches 10 bases. Germline loops: CDR1 LNHDA, CDR2 SQIVND (reference sequence). CDR3 size: 15 residues. J lost 0 bases, V lost 6 bases, and 3 bases had no gene match. The CDR3 DNA, read in part, is TGTGCCAGTAGGCAGACTAGCGGGAGCACAGATACG. Protein product: CASRQTSGSTDT. In full, the CDR3 reads CASRQTSGSTDTQYF.

This clone was found many times. The CDR3 end is not reached by the read, which stops 3 residues before it; the germline J gene fills it in. The chain uses TRBV5-1 and TRBJ1-6; 7 nucleotides line up with TRBD1. Germline V lookup: CDR1 SGHRS, CDR2 YFSETQ. The CDR3 is made up of 15 amino acids. V shed 0 bases, J shed 4 bases, and the junction held 1 base outside the gene matches. The part of the CDR3 DNA that was read is TGCGCCAGCAGCTTGGACAGGGGTTATAATTCACCC. This gives the protein CASSLDRGYNSP. The whole CDR3 protein reads CASSLDRGYNSPLHF.

At least ten counts were recorded for this clone. The sequenced fragment ends 3 residues before the CDR3 boundary, so the rest is inferred from the germline J gene. The chain is built from TRBV12-3 or TRBV12-4 and TRBJ2-5; no clear D gene. With 3 bases removed from V and 5 bases from J, the gap between germline ends came to 4 bases. The CDR3 totals 11 residues. Partial CDR3 DNA: TGTGCCAGCAGTTTCGGGGAGACC. Its translation is CASSFGET. The CDR3 reads in full as CASSFGETQYF.

Ten or more counts support this clone. Read sequence stops 3 residues before the CDR3 end, and the germline J gene provides the missing end. The chain links TRBV7-2 to TRBJ2-7, with 8 bases matching TRBD1. Trimming at V came to 5 bases and at J to 0 bases, leaving 6 bases not matched to a gene. Germline V gene data show CDR1 as SGHTA and CDR2 as FQGNSA. The CDR3 covers 15 residues. The CDR3 loop reads CASSTGTGSSYEQYF. The sequenced CDR3 bases are TGTGCCAGCAGCACTGGGACAGGCAGCTCCTACGAG.

This clone was found many times. With the read ending 3 residues before the CDR3 end, the germline J gene is used to fill in that end. V and J are TRBV5-4 and TRBJ1-3; possibly TRBD1 for D (5 bases). V dropped 7 bases and J dropped 7 bases, with 15 bases sitting between them. Germline loops: CDR1 SGHNT, CDR2 YYREEE (reference sequence). This CDR3 is built from 13 residues. The CDR3 bases that were read are TGTGCCAGCGGTAGGGGTTTTTGGAACACC. Amino acid sequence: CASGRGFWNT. The complete CDR3 reads CASGRGFWNTIYF.

This clone showed up many times. The CDR3 end lies 3 residues beyond the end of the read and is filled in from the germline J gene. V is TRBV20-1 and J is TRBJ2-1, with 8 bases that match TRBD2. CDR3 length: 16 amino acids. The trim removed 5 bases at V and 0 bases at J, leaving 9 bases unmatched. Germline V gives CDR1 DFQATT, CDR2 SNEGSKA (reference sequence). The covered CDR3 bases are TGCAGTGCTCCCCTCCAGGCGGGGGGCTCCTACAATGAG. Translated: CSAPLQAGGSYNE. The full CDR3 protein reads CSAPLQAGGSYNEQFF.

Many counts were recorded for this clone. Read data end 3 residues before the CDR3 end; the end is taken from the germline J gene. The genes are TRBV10-3 and TRBJ2-5; D is ambiguous. The CDR3 has 14 residues. The V gene lost 3 bases and the J gene lost 5 bases, with 13 bases spanning the gap. Germline V CDR1 and CDR2: ENHRY, SYGVKD. Incomplete CDR3 DNA: TGTGCCATCAGTGACCCCAGGATTTCCGAGACC. Translating gives CAISDPRISET. The CDR3 in full is CAISDPRISETQYF.

This clone has at least ten counts. Sequencing ends 3 residues short of the CDR3 end; the germline J gene provides the rest. The gene calls are TRBV2 and TRBJ2-5; D perhaps matches TRBD1 (6 bases). CDR1 SNHLY and CDR2 FYNNEI come from the germline V gene. The CDR3 loop spans 16 amino acids. Trimming pared 4 bases from V and 2 bases from J, leaving 17 bases between. The CDR3 DNA, read in part, is TGTGCCAGCAGTGTAGGAGTGGACAGCCGACAAGAGACC. It specifies CASSVGVDSRQET. The whole CDR3 protein reads CASSVGVDSRQETQYF.

This clone was detected a few times. The CDR3 DNA, read in part, is TGCAGTGCTAGAGATGCAGGTTACAATCAGCCC. Translating it yields CSARDAGYNQP. The whole CDR3 region reads CSARDAGYNQPQHF. The chain joins TRBV20-1 to TRBJ1-5, with D unresolved. The CDR3 end falls 3 residues outside the read, so it is completed with the germline J gene. Trimming left V 0 bases short and J 3 bases short, with 9 bases between. Per germline, CDR1 DFQATT and CDR2 SNEGSKA (reference sequence). The CDR3 has 14 residues.

This clone was counted ten times or more. The CDR3 end falls 3 residues outside the read, so it is completed with the germline J gene. V is TRBV11-2 and J is TRBJ2-3; weak D call: TRBD2 (5 bases). Per the germline V gene, CDR1 is SGHAT and CDR2 is FQNNGV. This CDR3 comprises 14 residues. V gave up 5 bases and J gave up 4 bases, with 13 bases separating them. The CDR3 is CASSQASGPDTQYF. The covered CDR3 bases are TGTGCCAGCAGCCAAGCAAGCGGCCCAGATACG.

This clone was found many times. Read sequence stops 3 residues before the CDR3 end, and the germline J gene provides the missing end. The gene calls are TRBV5-1 and TRBJ1-5; D is uncertain. This CDR3 is built from 13 residues. V lost 4 bases and J lost 4, with 9 bases in between. Germline V gives CDR1 SGHRS, CDR2 YFSETQ. The CDR3 region is CASSQEGNQPQHF. CDR3 bases read: TGCGCCAGCAGCCAAGAAGGGAATCAGCCC. Full variable domain (missing parts from reference TRBV5-1 and TRBJ1-5): KAGVTQTPRYLIKTRGQQVTLSCSPISGHRSVSWYQQTPGQGLQFLFEYFSETQRNKGNFPGRFSGRQFSNSRSEMNVSTLELGDSALYLCASSQEGNQPQHFGDGTRLSIL.

This clone was seen more than once but under ten times. The read gets to within 3 residues of the CDR3 end, and the germline J gene fills in the rest. This chain joins TRBV5-1 and TRBJ2-7; D unresolved. The CDR3 is made up of 13 amino acids. Germline CDR1 reads SGHRS; CDR2 reads YFSETQ. The germline V and J ends were trimmed by 4 bases and 2 bases, with 10 bases remaining between them. CDR3 DNA, as far as it was read: TGCGCCAGCAGCCAAGACTTAGCCTACGAG. Residues: CASSQDLAYE. The whole CDR3 sequence is CASSQDLAYEQYF.

This clone came up a few times. The junction differs from germline at one of its ends, possibly a read error. The read ends 3 residues before the CDR3 terminus; that terminus is restored from the germline J gene. The V and J genes are TRBV5-1 and TRBJ1-2; 9 nucleotides agree with TRBD1. This CDR3 contains 14 residues. Germline lookup yields CDR1 SGHRS and CDR2 YFSETQ. Partial CDR3 DNA: TGCACCAGCAGCACGGGACAGGGAAACTATGGC. Encoded protein: CTSSTGQGNYG. The full CDR3 protein reads CTSSTGQGNYGYTF. Filled out from reference TRBV5-1 and TRBJ1-2, the complete variable domain reads KAGVTQTPRYLIKTRGQQVTLSCSPISGHRSVSWYQQTPGQGLQFLFEYFSETQRNKGNFPGRFSGRQFSNSRSEMNVSTLELGDSALYLCTSSTGQGNYGYTFGSGTRLTVV.

This clone was seen ten or more times. Coverage ceases 3 residues before the CDR3 finishes, and the germline J gene fills in the end. This sequence joins TRBV5-4 and TRBJ1-1, with TRBD1 as a possible D gene (6 bases). Germline loops: CDR1 SGHNT, CDR2 YYREEE (reference sequence). CDR3 length: 15 residues. Trimming removed 2 bases from V and 4 bases from J, with 15 bases in between. The covered CDR3 bases are TGTGCCAGCAGCTTTGGTTCAGGACAGCCCACTGAA. Translating it yields CASSFGSGQPTE. The full CDR3 protein is CASSFGSGQPTEAFF.

This clone was found many times. The CDR3 end is not reached by the read, which stops 3 residues before it; the germline J gene fills it in. V and J are TRBV5-1 and TRBJ1-2; the D gene is possibly TRBD1 (6 bases). In germline, CDR1 is SGHRS, CDR2 YFSETQ. The CDR3 covers 12 residues. The V end was cut by 5 bases, the J end by 6 bases, with 11 bases between. The CDR3 loop is CASRGGENGYTF. Incomplete CDR3 DNA: TGCGCCAGCAGAGGGGGTGAGAATGGC.

The sample holds a few counts of this clone. The read comes to an end 3 residues before the CDR3 does, leaving the germline J gene to fill in the end. The chain employs TRBV7-2 and TRBJ1-1; the D gene is possibly TRBD1 (5 bases). The germline V gene has CDR1 SGHTA and CDR2 FQGNSA. Trimming shortened V by 2 bases and J by 5 bases, and 15 bases separated the two germline ends. This CDR3 has 15 amino acids. The covered CDR3 bases are TGTGCCAGCAGCTTAATTCGGCAGGGTGGAACTGAA. Encoded protein: CASSLIRQGGTE. The whole CDR3 reads CASSLIRQGGTEAFF.